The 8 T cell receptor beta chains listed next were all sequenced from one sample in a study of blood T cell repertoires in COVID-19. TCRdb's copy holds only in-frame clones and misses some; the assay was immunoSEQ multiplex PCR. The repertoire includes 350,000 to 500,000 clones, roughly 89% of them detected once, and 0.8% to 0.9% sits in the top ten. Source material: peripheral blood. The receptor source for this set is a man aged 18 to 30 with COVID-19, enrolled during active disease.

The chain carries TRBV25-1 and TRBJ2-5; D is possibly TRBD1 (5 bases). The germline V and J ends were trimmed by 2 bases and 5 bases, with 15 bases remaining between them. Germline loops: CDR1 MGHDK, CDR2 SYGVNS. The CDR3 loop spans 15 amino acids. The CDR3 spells CASSEAGRDDETQYF. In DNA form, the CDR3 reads TGTGCCAGCAGTGAAGCCGGCAGGGATGATGAGACCCAGTACTTC. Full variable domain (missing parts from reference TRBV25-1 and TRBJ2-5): EADIYQTPRYLVIGTGKKITLECSQTMGHDKMYWYQQDPGMELHLIHYSYGVNSTEKGDLSSESTVSRIRTEHFPLTLESARPSHTSQYLCASSEAGRDDETQYFGPGTRLLVL.

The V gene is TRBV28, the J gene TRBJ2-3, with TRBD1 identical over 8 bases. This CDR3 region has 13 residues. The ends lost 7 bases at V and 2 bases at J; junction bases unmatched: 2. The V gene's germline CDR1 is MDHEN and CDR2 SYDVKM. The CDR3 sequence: CASKQGATDTQYF. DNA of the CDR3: TGTGCCAGCAAGCAGGGGGCCACAGATACGCAGTATTTT.

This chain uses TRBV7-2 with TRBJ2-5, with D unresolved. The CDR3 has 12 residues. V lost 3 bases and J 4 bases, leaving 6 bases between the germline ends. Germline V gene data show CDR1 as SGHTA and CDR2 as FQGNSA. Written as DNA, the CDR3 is TGTGCCAGCAGCTTTTATTCAGAGACCCAGTACTTC. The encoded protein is CASSFYSETQYF.

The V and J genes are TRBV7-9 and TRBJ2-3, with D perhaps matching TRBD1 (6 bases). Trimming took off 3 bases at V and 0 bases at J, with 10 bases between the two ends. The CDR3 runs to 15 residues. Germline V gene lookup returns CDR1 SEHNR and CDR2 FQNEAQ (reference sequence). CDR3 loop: CASSFEGESTDTQYF. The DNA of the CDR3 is TGTGCCAGCAGCTTTGAGGGGGAAAGCACAGATACGCAGTATTTT. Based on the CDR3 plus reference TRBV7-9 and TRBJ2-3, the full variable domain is DTGVSQNPRHKITKRGQNVTFRCDPISEHNRLYWYRQTLGQGPEFLTYFQNEAQLEKSRLLSDRFSAERPKGSFSTLEIQRTEQGDSAMYLCASSFEGESTDTQYFGPGTRLTVL.

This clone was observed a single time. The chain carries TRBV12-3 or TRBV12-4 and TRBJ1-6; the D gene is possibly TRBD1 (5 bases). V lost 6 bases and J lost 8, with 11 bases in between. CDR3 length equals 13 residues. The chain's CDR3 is CASSWGLYSPLHF. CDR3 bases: TGTGCCAGCAGCTGGGGACTTTATTCACCCCTCCACTTT.

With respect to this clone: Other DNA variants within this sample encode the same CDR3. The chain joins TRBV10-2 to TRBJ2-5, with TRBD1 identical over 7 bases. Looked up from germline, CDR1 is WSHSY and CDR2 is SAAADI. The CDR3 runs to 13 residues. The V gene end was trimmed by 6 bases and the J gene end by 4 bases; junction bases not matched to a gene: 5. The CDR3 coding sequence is TGCGCCAGCAGGAGGGGGCAAGGAGAGACCCAGTACTTC. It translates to CASRRGQGETQYF.

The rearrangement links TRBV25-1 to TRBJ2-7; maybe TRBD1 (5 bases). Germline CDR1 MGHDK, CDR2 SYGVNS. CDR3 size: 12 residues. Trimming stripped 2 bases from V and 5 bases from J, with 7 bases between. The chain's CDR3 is CASSEIGDEQYF. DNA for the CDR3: TGTGCCAGCAGTGAAATAGGGGACGAGCAGTACTTC.

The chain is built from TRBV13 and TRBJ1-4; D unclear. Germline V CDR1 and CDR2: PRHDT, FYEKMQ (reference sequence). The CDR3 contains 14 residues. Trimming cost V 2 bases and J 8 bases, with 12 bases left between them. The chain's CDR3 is CASSLLEGGEKLFF. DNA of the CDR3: TGTGCCAGCAGCTTACTCGAGGGTGGCGAAAAACTGTTTTTT.